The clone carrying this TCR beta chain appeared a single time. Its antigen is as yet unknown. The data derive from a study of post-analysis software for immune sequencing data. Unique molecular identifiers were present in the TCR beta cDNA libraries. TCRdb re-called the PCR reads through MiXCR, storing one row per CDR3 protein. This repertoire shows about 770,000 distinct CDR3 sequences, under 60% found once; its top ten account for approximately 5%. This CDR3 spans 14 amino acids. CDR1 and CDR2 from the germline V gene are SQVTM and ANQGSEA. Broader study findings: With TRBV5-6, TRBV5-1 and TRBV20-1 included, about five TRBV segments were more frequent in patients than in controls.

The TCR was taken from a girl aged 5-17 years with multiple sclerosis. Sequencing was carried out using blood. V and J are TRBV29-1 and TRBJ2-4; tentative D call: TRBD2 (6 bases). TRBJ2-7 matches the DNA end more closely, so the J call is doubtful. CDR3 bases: TGCAGCGTTGAGGCTCCCCAGGGAGGCTACGAGCAGTACTTC. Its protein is CSVEAPQGGYEQYF.